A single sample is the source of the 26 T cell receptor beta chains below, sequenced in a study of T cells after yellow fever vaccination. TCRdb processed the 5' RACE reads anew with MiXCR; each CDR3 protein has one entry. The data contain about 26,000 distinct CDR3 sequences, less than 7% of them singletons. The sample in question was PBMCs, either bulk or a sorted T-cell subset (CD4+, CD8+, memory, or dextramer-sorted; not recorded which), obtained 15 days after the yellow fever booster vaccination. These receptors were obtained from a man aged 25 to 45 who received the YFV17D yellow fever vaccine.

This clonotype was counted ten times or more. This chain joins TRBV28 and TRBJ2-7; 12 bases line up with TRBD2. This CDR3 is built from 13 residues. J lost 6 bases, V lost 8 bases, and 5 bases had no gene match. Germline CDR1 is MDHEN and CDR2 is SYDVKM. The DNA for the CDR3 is TGTGCCAGCCTGACTAGCGGGAGTACCGAGCAGTACTTC. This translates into CASLTSGSTEQYF.

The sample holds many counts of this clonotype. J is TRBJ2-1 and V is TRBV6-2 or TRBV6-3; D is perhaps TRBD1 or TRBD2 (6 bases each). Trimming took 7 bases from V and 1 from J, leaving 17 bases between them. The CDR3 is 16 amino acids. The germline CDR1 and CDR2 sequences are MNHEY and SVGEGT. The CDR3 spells CASMGTGAASYNEQFF. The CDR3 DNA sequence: TGTGCCAGCATGGGGACGGGGGCGGCATCCTACAATGAGCAGTTCTTC.

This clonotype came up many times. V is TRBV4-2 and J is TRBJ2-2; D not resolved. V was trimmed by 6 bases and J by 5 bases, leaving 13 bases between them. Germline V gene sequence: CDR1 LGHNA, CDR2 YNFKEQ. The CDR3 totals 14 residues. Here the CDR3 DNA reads TGTGCCAGCAGACGCCGGCTAACAACCGGGGAGCTGTTTTTT. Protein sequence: CASRRRLTTGELFF.

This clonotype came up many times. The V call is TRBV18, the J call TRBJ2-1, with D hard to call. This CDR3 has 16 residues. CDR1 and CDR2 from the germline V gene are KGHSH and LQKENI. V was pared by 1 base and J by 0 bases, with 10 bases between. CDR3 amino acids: CASSPRLADSYNEQFF. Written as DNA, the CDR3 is TGTGCCAGCTCACCACGTCTGGCAGACTCCTACAATGAGCAGTTCTTC.

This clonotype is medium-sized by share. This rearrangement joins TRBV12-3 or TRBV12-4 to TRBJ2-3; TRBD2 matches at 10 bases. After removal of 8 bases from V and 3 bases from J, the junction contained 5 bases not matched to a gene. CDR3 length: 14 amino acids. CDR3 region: CASGYSGRTDTQYF. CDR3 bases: TGTGCCAGCGGGTATAGCGGGAGGACAGATACGCAGTATTTT.

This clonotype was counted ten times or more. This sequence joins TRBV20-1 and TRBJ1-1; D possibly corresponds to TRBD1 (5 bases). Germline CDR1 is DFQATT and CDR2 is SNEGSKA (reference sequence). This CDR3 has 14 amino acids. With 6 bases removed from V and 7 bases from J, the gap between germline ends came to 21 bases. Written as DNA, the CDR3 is TGCAGTGCCTTCCGGTCGGGGGGAAGCGGTGAAGCTTTCTTT. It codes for CSAFRSGGSGEAFF.

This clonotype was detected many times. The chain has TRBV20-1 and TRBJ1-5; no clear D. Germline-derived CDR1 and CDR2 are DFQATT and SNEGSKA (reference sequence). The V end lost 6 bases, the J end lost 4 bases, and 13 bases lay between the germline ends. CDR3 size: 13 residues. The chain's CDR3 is CSASPSRNQPQHF. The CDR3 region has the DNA TGCAGTGCCTCCCCGAGTAGGAATCAGCCCCAGCATTTT.

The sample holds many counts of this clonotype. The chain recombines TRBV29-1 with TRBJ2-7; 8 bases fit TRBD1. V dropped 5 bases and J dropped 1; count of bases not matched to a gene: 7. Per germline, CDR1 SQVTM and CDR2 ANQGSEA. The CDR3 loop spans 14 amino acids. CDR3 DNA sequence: TGCAGCGTTCGTGAGACAGGGGTATCCTACGAGCAGTACTTC. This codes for CSVRETGVSYEQYF.

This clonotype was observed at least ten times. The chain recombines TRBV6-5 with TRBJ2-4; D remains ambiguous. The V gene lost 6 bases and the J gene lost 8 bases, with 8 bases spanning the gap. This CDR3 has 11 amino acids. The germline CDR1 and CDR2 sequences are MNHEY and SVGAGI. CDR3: CASRSLDIQYF. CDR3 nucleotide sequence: TGTGCCAGCAGGTCTTTGGACATTCAGTACTTC.

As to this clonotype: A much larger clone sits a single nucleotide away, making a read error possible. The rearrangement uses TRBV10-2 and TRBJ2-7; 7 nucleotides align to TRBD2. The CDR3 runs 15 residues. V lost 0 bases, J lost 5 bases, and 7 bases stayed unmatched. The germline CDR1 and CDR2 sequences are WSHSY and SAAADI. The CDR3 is CASSESIGRAHEQYF. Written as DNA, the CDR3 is TGCGCCAGCAGTGAGTCCATAGGGAGGGCCCACGAGCAGTACTTC.

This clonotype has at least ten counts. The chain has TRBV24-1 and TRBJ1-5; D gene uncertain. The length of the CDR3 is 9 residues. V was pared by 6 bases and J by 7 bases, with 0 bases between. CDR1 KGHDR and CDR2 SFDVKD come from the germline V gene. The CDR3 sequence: CATSQPQHF. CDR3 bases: TGTGCCACCAGTCAGCCCCAGCATTTT.

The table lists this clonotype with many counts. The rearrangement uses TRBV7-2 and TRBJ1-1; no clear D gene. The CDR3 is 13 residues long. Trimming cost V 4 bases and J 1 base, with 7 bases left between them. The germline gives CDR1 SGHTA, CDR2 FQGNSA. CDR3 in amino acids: CASSSVQNTEAFF. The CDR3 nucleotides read TGTGCCAGCAGCTCAGTCCAGAACACTGAAGCTTTCTTT.

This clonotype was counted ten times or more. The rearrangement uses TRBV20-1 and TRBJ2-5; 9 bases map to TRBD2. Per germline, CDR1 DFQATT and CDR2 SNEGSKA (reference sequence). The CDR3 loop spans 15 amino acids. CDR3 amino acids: CSATRSGRKEETQYF. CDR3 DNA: TGCAGCGCCACAAGAAGCGGGAGGAAAGAAGAGACCCAGTACTTC.

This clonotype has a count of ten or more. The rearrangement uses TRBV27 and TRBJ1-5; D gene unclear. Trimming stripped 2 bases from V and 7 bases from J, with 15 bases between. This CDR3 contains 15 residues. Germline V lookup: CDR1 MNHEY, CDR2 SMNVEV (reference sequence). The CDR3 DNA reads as TGTGCCAGCAGTTTAGGCCGACAAAAGGGACAGCCCCAGCATTTT. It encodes CASSLGRQKGQPQHF.

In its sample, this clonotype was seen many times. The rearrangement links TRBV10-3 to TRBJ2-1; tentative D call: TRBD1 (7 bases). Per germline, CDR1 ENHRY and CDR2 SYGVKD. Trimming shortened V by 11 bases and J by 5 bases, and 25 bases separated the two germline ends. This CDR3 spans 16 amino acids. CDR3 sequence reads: CASLAGGASVDNEQFF. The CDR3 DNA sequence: TGTGCCTCCCTCGCAGGGGGAGCTAGCGTAGACAATGAGCAGTTCTTC.

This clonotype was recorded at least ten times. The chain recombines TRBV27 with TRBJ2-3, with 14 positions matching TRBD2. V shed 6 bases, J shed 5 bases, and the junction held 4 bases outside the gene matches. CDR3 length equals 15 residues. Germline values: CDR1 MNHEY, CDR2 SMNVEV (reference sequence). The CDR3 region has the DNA TGTGCCAGCAGGGGGACTAGCGGGAGTATAGATACGCAGTATTTT. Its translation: CASRGTSGSIDTQYF.

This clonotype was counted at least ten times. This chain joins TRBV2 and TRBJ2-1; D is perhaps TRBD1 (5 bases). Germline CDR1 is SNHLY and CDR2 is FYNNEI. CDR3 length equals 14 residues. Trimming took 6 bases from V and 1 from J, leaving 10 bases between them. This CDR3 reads CASRLAGSYNEQFF. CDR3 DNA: TGTGCCAGCAGGTTAGCAGGGTCCTACAATGAGCAGTTCTTC.

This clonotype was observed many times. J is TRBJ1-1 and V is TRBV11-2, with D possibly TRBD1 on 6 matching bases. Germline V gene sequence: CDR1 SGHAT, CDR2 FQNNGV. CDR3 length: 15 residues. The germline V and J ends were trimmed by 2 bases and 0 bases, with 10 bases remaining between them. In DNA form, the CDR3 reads TGTGCCAGCAGCTTATTAACAGGGATGAACACTGAAGCTTTCTTT. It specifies CASSLLTGMNTEAFF.

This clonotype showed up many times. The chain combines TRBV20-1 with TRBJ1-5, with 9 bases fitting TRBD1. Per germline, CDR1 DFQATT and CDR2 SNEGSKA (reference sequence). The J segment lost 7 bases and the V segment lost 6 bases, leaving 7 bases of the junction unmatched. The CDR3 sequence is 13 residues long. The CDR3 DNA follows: TGCAGTGCGCAGGGACAGGGCCGACAGCCCCAGCATTTT. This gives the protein CSAQGQGRQPQHF.

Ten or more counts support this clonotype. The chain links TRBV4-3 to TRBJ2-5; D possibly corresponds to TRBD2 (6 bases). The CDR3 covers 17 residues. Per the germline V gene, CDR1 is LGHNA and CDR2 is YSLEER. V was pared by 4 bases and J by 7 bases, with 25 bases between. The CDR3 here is CASSRVATGRREGTQYF. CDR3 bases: TGCGCCAGCAGCCGCGTAGCGACTGGTCGGAGGGAAGGGACCCAGTACTTC.

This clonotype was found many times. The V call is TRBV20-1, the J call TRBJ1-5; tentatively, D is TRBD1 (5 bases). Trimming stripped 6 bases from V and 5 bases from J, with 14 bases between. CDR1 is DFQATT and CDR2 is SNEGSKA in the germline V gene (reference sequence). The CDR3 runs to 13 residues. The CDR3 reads CSAHWGGDQPQHF. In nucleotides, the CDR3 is TGCAGTGCGCATTGGGGGGGAGATCAGCCCCAGCATTTT.

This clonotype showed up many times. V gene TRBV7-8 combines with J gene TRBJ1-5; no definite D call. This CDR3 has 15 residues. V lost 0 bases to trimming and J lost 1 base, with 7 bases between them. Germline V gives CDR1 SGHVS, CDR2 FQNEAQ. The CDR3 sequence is CASSLAGESNQPQHF. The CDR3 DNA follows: TGTGCCAGCAGCTTAGCAGGAGAAAGCAATCAGCCCCAGCATTTT.

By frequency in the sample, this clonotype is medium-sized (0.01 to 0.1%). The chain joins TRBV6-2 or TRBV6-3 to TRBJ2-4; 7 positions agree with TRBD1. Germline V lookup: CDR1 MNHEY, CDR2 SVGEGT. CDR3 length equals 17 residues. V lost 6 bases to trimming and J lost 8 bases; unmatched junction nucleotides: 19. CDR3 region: CASRNNNEDRTGDIQYF. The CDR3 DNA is TGTGCCAGCAGAAATAACAACGAGGACAGGACCGGGGACATTCAGTACTTC.

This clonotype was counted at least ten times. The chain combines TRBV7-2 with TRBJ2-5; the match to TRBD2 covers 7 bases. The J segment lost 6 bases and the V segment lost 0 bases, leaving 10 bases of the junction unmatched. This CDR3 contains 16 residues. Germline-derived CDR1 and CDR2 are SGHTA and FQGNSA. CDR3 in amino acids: CASSLALGGSGKTQYF. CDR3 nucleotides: TGTGCCAGCAGCTTAGCGCTGGGCGGGAGTGGGAAGACCCAGTACTTC.

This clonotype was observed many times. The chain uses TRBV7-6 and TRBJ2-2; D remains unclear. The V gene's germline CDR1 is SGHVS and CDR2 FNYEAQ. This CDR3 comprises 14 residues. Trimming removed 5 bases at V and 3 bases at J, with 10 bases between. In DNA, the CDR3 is TGTGCCAGCAGCGCGATGACCCACACCGGGGAGCTGTTTTTT. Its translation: CASSAMTHTGELFF.

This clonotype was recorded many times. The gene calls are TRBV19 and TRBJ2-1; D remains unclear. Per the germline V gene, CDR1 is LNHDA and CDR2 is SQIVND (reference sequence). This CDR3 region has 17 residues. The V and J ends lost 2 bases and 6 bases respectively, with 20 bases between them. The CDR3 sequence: CASSIRGPWTGTNEQFF. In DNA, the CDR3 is TGTGCCAGTAGTATACGTGGACCCTGGACGGGTACCAATGAGCAGTTCTTC.